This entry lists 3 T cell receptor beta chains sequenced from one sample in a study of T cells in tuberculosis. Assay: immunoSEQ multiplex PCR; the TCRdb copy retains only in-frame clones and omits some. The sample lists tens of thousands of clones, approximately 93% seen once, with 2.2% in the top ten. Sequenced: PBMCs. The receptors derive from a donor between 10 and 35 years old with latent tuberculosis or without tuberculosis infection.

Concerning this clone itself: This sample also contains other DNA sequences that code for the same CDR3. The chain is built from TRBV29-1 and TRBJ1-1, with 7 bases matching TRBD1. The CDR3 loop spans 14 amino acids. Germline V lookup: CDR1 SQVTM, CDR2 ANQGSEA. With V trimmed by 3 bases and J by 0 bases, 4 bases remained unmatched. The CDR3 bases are TGCAGCGTTGATCGGGACAGACTGAACACTGAAGCTTTCTTT. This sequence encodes CSVDRDRLNTEAFF. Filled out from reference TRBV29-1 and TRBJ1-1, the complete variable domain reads SAVISQKPSRDICQRGTSLTIQCQVDSQVTMMFWYRQQPGQSLTLIATANQGSEATYESGFVIDKFPISRPNLTFSTLTVSNMSPEDSSIYLCSVDRDRLNTEAFFGQGTRLTVV.

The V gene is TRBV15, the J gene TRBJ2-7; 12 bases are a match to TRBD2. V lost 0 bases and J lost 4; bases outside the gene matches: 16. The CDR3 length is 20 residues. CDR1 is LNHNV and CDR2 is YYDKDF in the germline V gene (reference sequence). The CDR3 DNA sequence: TGTGCCACCAGCAGAGATCAGACTAGCGGGGGAATACGGGAGGTGTACGAGCAGTACTTC. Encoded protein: CATSRDQTSGGIREVYEQYF.

The CDR3 DNA reads TGTGCCAGCAGGGACAGGGCCCTGGGTCATTACGAGCAGTACTTC. Translation: CASRDRALGHYEQYF. The rearrangement links TRBV2 to TRBJ2-7; 8 bases fit TRBD1. The CDR3 runs 15 residues. Germline trimming cut 6 bases from V and 4 bases from J; bases unmatched to any gene: 11. The germline CDR1 and CDR2 sequences are SNHLY and FYNNEI.